This T cell receptor (beta chain) is from a study of T cell changes during pregnancy in multiple sclerosis. CDR1 SNHLY and CDR2 FYNNEI come from the germline V gene. The germline V and J ends were trimmed by 6 bases and 8 bases, with 7 bases remaining between them. The CDR3 covers 11 residues. Method: immunoSEQ multiplex PCR; TCRdb's copy keeps in-frame clones and lacks some. In the table there are tens of thousands of clones, approximately 90% of which are singletons. This sequence was found in a female donor with multiple sclerosis, enrolled in a pregnancy study. The chain uses TRBV2 and TRBJ1-4; tentative D call: TRBD1 (6 bases). The material was peripheral blood, obtained before pregnancy. The CDR3 sequence is CASRGAEKLFF. The CDR3 bases are TGTGCCAGCAGGGGGGCAGAAAAACTGTTTTTT. The whole variable domain, filled in from reference TRBV2 and TRBJ1-4, reads EPEVTQTPSHQVTQMGQEVILRCVPISNHLYFYWYRQILGQKVEFLVSFYNNEISEKSEIFDDQFSVERPDGSNFTLKIRSTKLEDSAMYFCASRGAEKLFFGSGTQLSVL.